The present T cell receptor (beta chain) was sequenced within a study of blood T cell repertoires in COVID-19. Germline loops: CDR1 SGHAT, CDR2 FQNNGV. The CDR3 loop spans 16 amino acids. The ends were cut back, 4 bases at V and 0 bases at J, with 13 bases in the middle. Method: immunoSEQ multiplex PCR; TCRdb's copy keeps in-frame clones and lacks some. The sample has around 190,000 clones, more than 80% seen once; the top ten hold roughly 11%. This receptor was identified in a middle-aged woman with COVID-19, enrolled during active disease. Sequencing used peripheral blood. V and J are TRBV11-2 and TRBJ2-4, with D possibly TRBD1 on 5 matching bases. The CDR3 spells CASSSSQGLAKNIQYF. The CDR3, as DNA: TGTGCCAGCAGCTCCTCTCAGGGTCTAGCCAAAAACATTCAGTACTTC.